The 23 T cell receptor beta chains below all came from one sample that was sequenced in a study of tumor and adjacent non-tumor tissue in lung cancer (dated by TCRdb to the late 2010s). The library relied on multiplex PCR. The sample was run on an Illumina HiSeq 2500. TCRbeta libraries were constructed through three rounds of nested PCR with primers (Table S4) according to protocols modified from ARM-PCR. In TCRdb, the public reads were trimmed at Q25 with fastp and aligned with MiXCR, with productive beta chains retained. Rows are unified per CDR3 protein, each entry keeping the most common DNA and genes. The sample table holds 77,000 or so distinct CDR3 sequences, of which over 60% were seen once. Roughly 37% of the sample belongs to the ten largest clones. RNA was isolated from bulk, unsorted tissue, and RNA quality was assessed with a NanoDrop ND-1000 and an Agilent 2100. Normal lung samples were distant non-tumor tissue taken more than 3 cm from the tumor edge.

The sequenced sample was distant non-tumor lung tissue. These receptor sequences come from a man in his 70s with non-small cell lung cancer.

As concerns this clonotype: The final CDR3 position lacks the conserved phenylalanine or tryptophan, pointing to a likely read error. The V and J genes are TRBV5-4 and TRBJ2-2, with D unclear. V lost 3 bases, J lost 8 bases, and 8 bases lay in between. This CDR3 region has 12 residues. Germline CDR1 and CDR2: SGHNT and YYREEE (reference sequence). The CDR3 here is CASSSATGELFC. The CDR3 DNA sequence: TGTGCCAGCAGCTCAGCCACAGGGGAGCTGTTTTGT.

J is TRBJ2-7 and V is TRBV6-2 or TRBV6-3; possibly TRBD1 or TRBD2 for D (6 bases each). The germline V gene encodes CDR1 MNHEY and CDR2 SVGEGT. The CDR3 consists of 13 residues. CDR3 protein: CTNIPGADYEQYF. In DNA form, the CDR3 reads TGTACCAACATCCCGGGGGCCGACTACGAGCAGTACTTC.

Points on this clonotype: This may come from a read error, since a much larger clone is one base off. This rearrangement joins TRBV18 to TRBJ2-1; D possibly matches TRBD1 or TRBD2 (5 bases each). The germline CDR1 and CDR2 sequences are KGHSH and LQKENI. This CDR3 has 15 residues. V dropped 3 bases and J dropped 0 bases, with 9 bases sitting between them. The CDR3 sequence is CASSPGPNSYNEQFF. As DNA, the CDR3 is TGTGCCAGCTCACCGGGACCAAACTCCTACAATGAGCAGTTCTTC.

The chain combines TRBV5-4 with TRBJ2-3; 7 positions agree with TRBD1. V dropped 4 bases and J dropped 14; count of bases not matched to a gene: 19. The CDR3 sequence is 15 residues long. The germline CDR1 and CDR2 sequences are SGHNT and YYREEE (reference sequence). DNA of the CDR3: TGTGCCAGCAGCCCTACAGGGGTCCTCACAGATATGCGGTATTTT. It yields the protein CASSPTGVLTDMRYF.

Note on this clonotype: A read error is likely, as this CDR3 ends without the conserved phenylalanine or tryptophan. The chain recombines TRBV12-3 or TRBV12-4 with TRBJ2-3; D is ambiguous. Trimming pared 8 bases from V and 6 bases from J, leaving 15 bases between. This CDR3 has 13 amino acids. The CDR3 region has the DNA TGTGCCAGCCTGGTAACCCTTGGGGATACGCAGTATTCT. This codes for CASLVTLGDTQYS.

A remark on this clonotype: Because the CDR3 is missing its conserved closing phenylalanine or tryptophan, this is likely a read error. V is TRBV6-1 and J is TRBJ2-4; a possible D gene is TRBD1 (7 bases). Looked up from germline, CDR1 is MNHNS and CDR2 is SASEGT. The CDR3 is 12 amino acids. The CDR3 coding sequence is TGTGCAAGCAGGGGGGTCAAAAACATTCAGTACCTC. It is translated as CASRGVKNIQYL.

This clonotype has a single count. A much larger clone differs by one base, so this may be a read error. This chain links TRBV28 with TRBJ2-7, with TRBD1 identical over 11 bases. CDR1 and CDR2 from the germline V gene are MDHEN and SYDVKM. The V and J ends lost 6 bases and 6 bases, in that order; junction bases with no gene match: 10. The CDR3 is 15 residues long. Here the CDR3 reads CASSHWTGGFSEQYF. CDR3 nucleotides: TGTGCCAGCAGCCATTGGACAGGGGGCTTTAGCGAGCAGTACTTC.

The chain links TRBV10-3 to TRBJ1-2; no clear D gene. The germline CDR1 and CDR2 sequences are ENHRY and SYGVKD. The CDR3 is made up of 12 amino acids. V was trimmed by 11 bases and J by 14 bases, leaving 24 bases between them. The CDR3 bases are TGTGCCTCTTCCCGGTCCCCTAATATGCCTACCTTC. This codes for CASSRSPNMPTF.

Of note for this clonotype: Its ends do not fully match the called genes, so a read error is possible. The chain couples TRBV12-3 or TRBV12-4 to TRBJ2-7, with 9 bases fitting TRBD2. The CDR3 is made up of 15 amino acids. The CDR3 loop is CANSTISGRTYEHYF. The DNA for the CDR3 is TGTGCCAACAGCACGATTAGCGGGAGAACCTACGAGCACTACTTC.

Concerning this clonotype: This could be a read error, since a much larger clone is one nucleotide away. This chain uses TRBV10-2 with TRBJ2-5; D not resolved. This CDR3 is 13 amino acids long. The germline CDR1 and CDR2 sequences are WSHSY and SAAADI. The CDR3 loop reads CTSSDPVAETQYF. The CDR3 DNA reads as TGCACCAGCAGTGACCCGGTCGCGGAGACCCAGTACTTC.

The V call is TRBV28, the J call TRBJ1-2; D remains unclear. Trimming took 2 bases from V and 8 from J, leaving 9 bases between them. The CDR3 runs to 12 residues. CDR1 is MDHEN and CDR2 is SYDVKM in the germline V gene. The CDR3 nucleotides read TGTGCCAGCAGTTTACACCCAGCGGGCTACACCTTC. It translates to CASSLHPAGYTF.

This clonotype was detected only a few times. This may arise from a read error, as a much more abundant clone is one base away. Without the conserved terminal phenylalanine or tryptophan, this CDR3 likely stems from a read error. The rearrangement joins TRBV29-1 to TRBJ1-2, with D uncertain. Germline lookup yields CDR1 SQVTM and CDR2 ANQGSEA. V was pared by 7 bases and J by 0 bases, with 12 bases between. This CDR3 contains 13 residues. Here the CDR3 reads CSAPSGTNYGYTL. DNA of the CDR3: TGCAGCGCCCCCTCCGGGACTAACTATGGCTACACCCTC.

V gene TRBV11-2 combines with J gene TRBJ2-2; D ambiguous. The CDR3 is 15 residues long. Germline CDR1 reads SGHAT; CDR2 reads FQNNGV. The V end was cut by 6 bases, the J end by 0 bases, with 11 bases between. The CDR3 is CASSPVVSNTGELFF. CDR3 coding DNA: TGTGCCAGCAGTCCCGTGGTATCGAACACCGGGGAGCTGTTTTTT.

The chain links TRBV5-1 to TRBJ2-3; D is ambiguous. The V end lost 3 bases, the J end lost 14 bases, and 25 bases lay between the germline ends. The CDR3 length is 15 residues. Germline values: CDR1 SGHRS, CDR2 YFSETQ. Here the CDR3 DNA reads TGCGCCAGCAGCTCCGGGCCTTCTCGCACAGATAGGCGGTATTTT. Protein: CASSSGPSRTDRRYF.

In this sample, this clonotype turned up once. The genes are TRBV4-1 and TRBJ2-7; TRBD2 agrees at 8 bases. The V and J ends lost 4 bases and 5 bases, in that order; junction bases with no gene match: 13. Per germline, CDR1 MGHRA and CDR2 YSYEKL. The CDR3 loop spans 16 amino acids. This chain's CDR3 is CASSRTPAGEGDEQYF. CDR3 DNA: TGCGCCAGCAGCCGGACGCCAGCGGGAGAGGGTGACGAGCAGTACTTC.

As regards this clonotype: At one end the junction does not follow the germline gene, possibly because of a read error. The chain combines TRBV6-1 with TRBJ1-5; D ambiguous. The CDR3 spans 18 residues. Germline-derived CDR1 and CDR2 are MNHNS and SASEGT. The CDR3 loop reads CASSEAWRAKGSNQHQHF. For the CDR3, the DNA is TGTGCCAGCAGTGAAGCGTGGAGGGCTAAGGGTAGTAATCAGCACCAGCATTTT.

As for this clonotype: One junction end does not reproduce the germline sequence, and a read error may be involved. The V call is TRBV14, the J call TRBJ2-5; D assignment may be TRBD1 or TRBD2 (5 bases each). The CDR3 runs to 18 residues. Per the germline V gene, CDR1 is SGHDN and CDR2 is FVKESK. The CDR3 is CASSRGSGNGTPQETQYF. In nucleotides, the CDR3 is TGTGCCAGCAGCCGAGGTTCGGGTAACGGGACCCCCCAAGAGACCCAGTATTTC.

The rearrangement joins TRBV28 to TRBJ1-1; no firm D call. Per the germline V gene, CDR1 is MDHEN and CDR2 is SYDVKM. CDR3 length: 14 amino acids. Trimming pared 6 bases from V and 5 bases from J, leaving 16 bases between. CDR3 loop: CASRLSTRKTEAFF. The CDR3 DNA reads as TGTGCCAGCAGGCTGTCCACCAGAAAAACTGAAGCTTTCTTT.

For this clonotype: Its ends do not fully match the called genes, so a read error is possible. V usage is TRBV29-1 and J usage is TRBJ2-4; D is possibly TRBD1 or TRBD2 (5 bases each). CDR3 size: 11 residues. Per the germline V gene, CDR1 is SQVTM and CDR2 is ANQGSEA. CDR3 in amino acids: CSVERGNIQYF. The CDR3 nucleotides read TGTAGCGTCGAAAGGGGAAACATTCAGTACTTC.

In the case of this clonotype: A clone one base away is much larger, so this may be a read error. The chain uses TRBV28 and TRBJ2-4, with D unresolved. CDR3 length: 15 residues. Germline V gives CDR1 MDHEN, CDR2 SYDVKM. The CDR3 here is CVSSSYPLAKNIQYF. CDR3 nucleotides: TGTGTCAGCAGTTCCTACCCTCTAGCCAAAAACATTCAGTACTTC.

V is TRBV28 and J is TRBJ1-1; D remains ambiguous. CDR3 size: 16 residues. Germline lookup yields CDR1 MDHEN and CDR2 SYDVKM. The ends were cut back, 5 bases at V and 4 bases at J, with 20 bases in the middle. The DNA of the CDR3 is TGTGCCAGCAGTAACGACGTCCGCGGTCGTATCACTGAAGCTTTCTTT. Its protein is CASSNDVRGRITEAFF.

In this sample, this clonotype turned up once. The rearrangement joins TRBV5-1 to TRBJ2-3, with D possibly being TRBD1 (5 bases). The CDR3 covers 11 residues. The V and J ends lost 8 bases and 15 bases respectively, with 19 bases between them. CDR1 and CDR2 from the germline V gene are SGHRS and YFSETQ. The CDR3 DNA is TGCGCCAGTGCTGAAGGGGATATGCAATATTTT. The encoded protein is CASAEGDMQYF. Together with reference TRBV5-1 and TRBJ2-3, the CDR3 gives the full variable domain: KAGVTQTPRYLIKTRGQQVTLSCSPISGHRSVSWYQQTPGQGLQFLFEYFSETQRNKGNFPGRFSGRQFSNSRSEMNVSTLELGDSALYLCASAEGDMQYFGPGTRLTVL.

A few counts support this clonotype. The chain is built from TRBV20-1 and TRBJ1-2, with no clear D. This CDR3 comprises 13 residues. The V and J ends lost 5 bases and 4 bases respectively, with 14 bases between them. Germline V lookup: CDR1 DFQATT, CDR2 SNEGSKA (reference sequence). CDR3 loop: CSAPEGISYGYTF. CDR3 DNA: TGCAGTGCTCCGGAAGGGATAAGCTATGGCTACACCTTC.